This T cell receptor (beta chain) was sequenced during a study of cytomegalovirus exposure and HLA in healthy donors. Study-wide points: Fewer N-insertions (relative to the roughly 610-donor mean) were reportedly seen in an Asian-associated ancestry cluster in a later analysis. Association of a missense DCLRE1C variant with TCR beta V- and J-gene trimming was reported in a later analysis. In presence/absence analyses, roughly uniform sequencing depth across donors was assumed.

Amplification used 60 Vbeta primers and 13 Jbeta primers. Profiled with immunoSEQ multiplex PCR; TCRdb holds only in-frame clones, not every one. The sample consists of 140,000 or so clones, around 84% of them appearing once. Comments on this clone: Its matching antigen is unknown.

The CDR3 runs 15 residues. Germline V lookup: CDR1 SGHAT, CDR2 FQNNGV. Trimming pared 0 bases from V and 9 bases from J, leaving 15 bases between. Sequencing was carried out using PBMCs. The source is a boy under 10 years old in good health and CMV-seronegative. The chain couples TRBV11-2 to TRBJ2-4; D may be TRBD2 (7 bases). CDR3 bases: TGTGCCAGCAGCTTAGACGGGGGGCTCTGGGGCATTCAGTACTTC. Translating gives CASSLDGGLWGIQYF.